This is a list of T cell receptor beta chains from one sample in a study of cytomegalovirus exposure and HLA in healthy donors. Profiling relied on immunoSEQ multiplex PCR, and the TCRdb table lists in-frame clones only, not all of them. This sample has under 150,000 clones, with 50% to 65% found just once. What was sequenced was PBMCs. The receptors were sampled from a woman in her 40s in good health and CMV-seropositive. The CDR3 runs from the conserved cysteine through the conserved F or W. The order of the fields is clone size, V gene, CDR3 protein. Clone size appears in some rows only: once, few, many, or a class for an expanded clone.

abundance: .
v_gene: TRBV9
CDR3aa: CASTGDREIYGYTF

abundance: .
v_gene: TRBV4-3
CDR3aa: CASSSTRAGELFF

abundance: .
v_gene: TRBV4-2
CDR3aa: CASSQGAGSKNIQYF

abundance: .
v_gene: TRBV29-1
CDR3aa: CSVEGQLLETQYF

abundance: once
v_gene: TRBV30
CDR3aa: CAWSGGQGGAFF

abundance: .
v_gene: TRBV6-5
CDR3aa: CASSYADNQPQHF

abundance: .
v_gene: TRBV11-2
CDR3aa: CASSRLRGAGEQYF

abundance: .
v_gene: TRBV5-1
CDR3aa: CASSLVAYDRGHEQYF

abundance: .
v_gene: TRBV10-2
CDR3aa: CASSESGGTSGYEQYF

abundance: once
v_gene: TRBV7-2
CDR3aa: CASSLGQGVDEQFF

abundance: .
v_gene: TRBV7-2
CDR3aa: CASSPDRSSYEQYF

abundance: .
v_gene: TRBV7-9
CDR3aa: CASSLALASGGQFF

abundance: .
v_gene: TRBV30
CDR3aa: CAWRSGVDQPQHF

abundance: .
v_gene: TRBV28
CDR3aa: CASSLSGSYNEQFF

abundance: .
v_gene: TRBV5-1
CDR3aa: CASSGLSGRAAGELFF

abundance: .
v_gene: TRBV6-1
CDR3aa: CASIQSGVNQPQHF

abundance: once
v_gene: TRBV11-3
CDR3aa: CASSLRAADYNEQFF

abundance: .
v_gene: TRBV7-2
CDR3aa: CATQRGGDEQFF

abundance: once
v_gene: TRBV4-1
CDR3aa: CASSPPARQGEKLFF

abundance: few
v_gene: TRBV19
CDR3aa: CASSTDRGGTQYF

abundance: few
v_gene: TRBV19
CDR3aa: CASMGRPNTEAFF

abundance: .
v_gene: TRBV5-5
CDR3aa: CASSREVGAVTDTQYF

abundance: few
v_gene: TRBV5-6
CDR3aa: CASSFPAVAGGRRETQYF

abundance: .
v_gene: TRBV6-6
CDR3aa: CASSPSSSTDTQYF

abundance: .
v_gene: TRBV12-5
CDR3aa: CASGLSGLEETQYF

abundance: once
v_gene: TRBV27
CDR3aa: CASKGGWGEGGELFF

abundance: .
v_gene: TRBV11-2
CDR3aa: CASSQLPVSGNTIYF

abundance: .
v_gene: TRBV2
CDR3aa: CASPIRSTEAFF

abundance: .
v_gene: TRBV5-1
CDR3aa: CASSLARPWQGADYEQYF

abundance: .
v_gene: TRBV5-4
CDR3aa: CASSLELVGEQFF

abundance: few
v_gene: TRBV27
CDR3aa: CASSFSAGDGNEQYF

abundance: .
v_gene: TRBV11-2
CDR3aa: CASSPSPTGAYGYTF

abundance: .
v_gene: TRBV5-1
CDR3aa: CASSIFGGPPPYEQYF

abundance: .
v_gene: TRBV7-3
CDR3aa: CASSFGGGTGYTF

abundance: .
v_gene: TRBV28
CDR3aa: CASKLPGTEENIQYF

abundance: .
v_gene: TRBV5-1
CDR3aa: CANSVGTGELFF

abundance: once
v_gene: TRBV18
CDR3aa: CASSPSGARNQPQHF

abundance: few
v_gene: TRBV30
CDR3aa: CALYVRAGELFF

abundance: few
v_gene: TRBV28
CDR3aa: CASSLVGGPGLRETQYF

abundance: .
v_gene: TRBV6-4
CDR3aa: CASSWAGESDTQYF

abundance: .
v_gene: TRBV2
CDR3aa: CASIKDSVSYEQYF

abundance: .
v_gene: TRBV27
CDR3aa: CASSFGGLNTGELFF

abundance: .
v_gene: TRBV27
CDR3aa: CASSSRLAGTYNEQFF

abundance: .
v_gene: TRBV29-1
CDR3aa: CSVEEARGETQYF

abundance: .
v_gene: TRBV19
CDR3aa: CASNFRQGRQPQHF

abundance: .
v_gene: TRBV19
CDR3aa: CASSLGGPYSNQPQHF

abundance: .
v_gene: TRBV4-1
CDR3aa: CASSRTSGYNEQFF

abundance: .
v_gene: TRBV7-9
CDR3aa: CASSDRDTASEQYF

abundance: few
v_gene: TRBV5-1
CDR3aa: CASSSPRGHTYSNQPQHF

abundance: .
v_gene: TRBV27
CDR3aa: CASTLSGLAGAYEQYF

abundance: few
v_gene: TRBV27
CDR3aa: CASSLLPALAGGSETQYF

abundance: .
v_gene: TRBV6-6
CDR3aa: CASSQLDRDFTEAFF

abundance: .
v_gene: TRBV7-9
CDR3aa: CSNGQSYNEQFF

abundance: .
v_gene: TRBV7-9
CDR3aa: CASSIGTGRNEKLFF

abundance: few
v_gene: TRBV9
CDR3aa: CASSVDLARGRGDTQYF

abundance: .
v_gene: TRBV11-2
CDR3aa: CASSPWGATQYF

abundance: few
v_gene: TRBV7-3
CDR3aa: CASSLTGLGTEAFF